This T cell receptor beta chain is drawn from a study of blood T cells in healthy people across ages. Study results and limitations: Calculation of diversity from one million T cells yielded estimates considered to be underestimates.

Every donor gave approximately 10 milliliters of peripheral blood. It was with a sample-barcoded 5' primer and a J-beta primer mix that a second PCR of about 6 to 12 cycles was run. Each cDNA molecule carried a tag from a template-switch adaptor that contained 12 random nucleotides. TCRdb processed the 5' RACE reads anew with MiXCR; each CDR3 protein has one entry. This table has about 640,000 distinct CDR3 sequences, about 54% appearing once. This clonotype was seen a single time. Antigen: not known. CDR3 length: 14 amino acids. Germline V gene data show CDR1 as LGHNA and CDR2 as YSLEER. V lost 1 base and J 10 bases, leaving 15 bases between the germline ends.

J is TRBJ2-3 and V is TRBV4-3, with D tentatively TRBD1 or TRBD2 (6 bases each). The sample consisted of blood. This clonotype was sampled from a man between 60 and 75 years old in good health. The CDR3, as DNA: TGCGCCAGCAGCCAAGGGCAAACAGGGAGGTCGCAGTATTTT. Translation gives CASSQGQTGRSQYF.